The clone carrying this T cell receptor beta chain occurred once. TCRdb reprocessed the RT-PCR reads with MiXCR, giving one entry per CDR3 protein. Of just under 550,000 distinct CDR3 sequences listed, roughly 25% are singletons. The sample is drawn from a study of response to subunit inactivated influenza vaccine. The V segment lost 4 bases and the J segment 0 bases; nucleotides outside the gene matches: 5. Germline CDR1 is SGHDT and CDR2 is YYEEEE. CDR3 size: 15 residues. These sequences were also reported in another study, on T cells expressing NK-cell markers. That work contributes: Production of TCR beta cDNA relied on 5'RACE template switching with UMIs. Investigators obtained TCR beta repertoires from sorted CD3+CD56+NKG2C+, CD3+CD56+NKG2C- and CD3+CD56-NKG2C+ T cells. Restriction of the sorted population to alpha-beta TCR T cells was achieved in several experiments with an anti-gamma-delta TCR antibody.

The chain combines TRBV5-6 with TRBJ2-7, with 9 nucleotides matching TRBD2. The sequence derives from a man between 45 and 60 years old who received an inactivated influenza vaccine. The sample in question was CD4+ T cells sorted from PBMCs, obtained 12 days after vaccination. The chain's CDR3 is CASSPSGRFSYEQYF. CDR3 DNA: TGTGCCAGCAGCCCGAGCGGGAGGTTCTCCTACGAGCAGTACTTC.